The next 2 T cell receptor beta chains were all read from a single sample in a study of shared T cell receptors in the human thymus. Some clones are missing from TCRdb's copy, which holds only in-frame ones; the method was immunoSEQ multiplex PCR. This table holds more than 550,000 clones, approximately 85% found once. These same records also appear under a second study, on human thymus T cells.

The specimen sequenced was thymocytes. The origin of the receptors is a girl under three years old with a congenital heart defect.

The rearrangement uses TRBV5-1 and TRBJ1-4; D gene uncertain. Germline V lookup: CDR1 SGHRS, CDR2 YFSETQ. The germline V and J ends were trimmed by 4 bases and 0 bases, with 19 bases remaining between them. The CDR3 is made up of 18 amino acids. DNA of the CDR3: TGCGCCAGCAGCCCTATCGCCGCCCACAGTGCAACTAATGAAAAACTGTTTTTT. This sequence encodes CASSPIAAHSATNEKLFF.

This sequence joins TRBV28 and TRBJ2-5; no firm D call. This CDR3 comprises 18 residues. Per germline, CDR1 MDHEN and CDR2 SYDVKM. V was clipped by 2 bases and J by 1 base, with 20 bases between them. The DNA for the CDR3 is TGTGCCAGCAGTTTAGGCGGTCCGTCGCAGACTGTCCAAGAGACCCAGTACTTC. Its protein product is CASSLGGPSQTVQETQYF.